These 9 T cell receptor beta chains were all obtained from the same sample, sequenced in a study of T cell responses to AZD1222 COVID-19 vaccine. Profiled with immunoSEQ multiplex PCR; TCRdb holds only in-frame clones, not every one. Seen here are 80,000 to 95,000 clones, 88% observed once, and the top ten hold roughly 4.7%. The input for sequencing was peripheral blood, taken on day 0 of MenACWY control vaccination. Every receptor here comes from an adult in good health.

The chain combines TRBV19 with TRBJ1-2; a weak D match, TRBD1 (5 bases). Germline values: CDR1 LNHDA, CDR2 SQIVND (reference sequence). V was cut by 7 bases and J by 7 bases, with 16 bases left in between. The CDR3 sequence is 13 residues long. The CDR3 is CASNRDSLGGYTF. CDR3 DNA: TGTGCCAGTAATAGGGACTCGCTTGGTGGCTACACCTTC.

The chain combines TRBV7-2 with TRBJ1-5; unclear D gene. CDR1 and CDR2 from the germline V gene are SGHTA and FQGNSA. Trimming stripped 3 bases from V and 4 bases from J, with 13 bases between. This CDR3 contains 15 residues. CDR3 sequence: CASSFAPLRNQPQHF. As DNA, the CDR3 is TGTGCCAGCAGCTTTGCCCCACTGAGGAATCAGCCCCAGCATTTT.

This clone occurred once. CDR3 DNA sequence: TGTGCCAGCAGTTTTGGCGGGGGGGATACGCAGTATTTT. Protein sequence: CASSFGGGDTQYF. J is TRBJ2-3 and V is TRBV28, with 8 bases matching TRBD2. The CDR3 runs to 13 residues. With 3 bases clipped from V and 6 bases from J, the junction kept 2 bases outside the gene matches. CDR1 is MDHEN and CDR2 is SYDVKM in the germline V gene.

The chain carries TRBV28 and TRBJ1-1; no clear D gene. V lost 7 bases and J lost 3, with 12 bases in between. This CDR3 is 13 amino acids long. Germline CDR1 is MDHEN and CDR2 is SYDVKM. Here the CDR3 DNA reads TGTGCCAGCAAGGAGCCGGCAGACACTGAAGCTTTCTTT. Its protein product is CASKEPADTEAFF.

The chain employs TRBV19 and TRBJ1-5, with D possibly matching TRBD1 (5 bases). This CDR3 has 14 residues. Germline-derived CDR1 and CDR2 are LNHDA and SQIVND (reference sequence). V dropped 3 bases and J dropped 5 bases, with 11 bases sitting between them. The CDR3 nucleotides are TGTGCCAGTAGTATTCCAAGGACATATCAGCCCCAGCATTTT. It encodes CASSIPRTYQPQHF.

This rearrangement joins TRBV7-9 to TRBJ1-2, with D hard to call. This CDR3 comprises 14 residues. Germline V lookup: CDR1 SEHNR, CDR2 FQNEAQ (reference sequence). V lost 5 bases to trimming and J lost 2 bases, with 12 bases between them. The CDR3: CASSPVPGNYGYTF. CDR3 coding DNA: TGTGCCAGCAGCCCGGTTCCGGGGAACTATGGCTACACCTTC.

V is TRBV7-2 and J is TRBJ2-5; D may be TRBD2 (6 bases). V was clipped by 4 bases and J by 4 bases, with 19 bases between them. The germline CDR1 and CDR2 sequences are SGHTA and FQGNSA. CDR3 length: 16 amino acids. The CDR3 here is CASSSGRLGPGETQYF. Written as DNA, the CDR3 is TGTGCCAGCAGCTCGGGGAGACTAGGTCCTGGAGAGACCCAGTACTTC.

The chain couples TRBV19 to TRBJ1-5, with D hard to call. The CDR3 totals 11 residues. V was clipped by 6 bases and J by 2 bases, with 2 bases between them. CDR1 is LNHDA and CDR2 is SQIVND in the germline V gene (reference sequence). The CDR3 DNA is TGTGCCAGTAGGGGCAATCAGCCCCAGCATTTT. Its translation: CASRGNQPQHF.

The chain is built from TRBV7-9 and TRBJ1-2, with D unclear. V dropped 1 base and J dropped 4 bases, with 16 bases sitting between them. Looked up from germline, CDR1 is SEHNR and CDR2 is FQNEAQ (reference sequence). This CDR3 is 16 amino acids long. CDR3 sequence reads: CASSLEVSRHLYGYTF. CDR3 bases: TGTGCCAGCAGCTTAGAAGTATCCAGGCATCTCTATGGCTACACCTTC.